This T cell receptor beta chain is drawn from a study of molecular identifiers for immune sequencing clone quantification. Study in general: Five aliquots were made in replicates from the RNA of 20,000 or 100,000 naive CD8 cells, and four were sequenced. Findings and caveats of the study: Over 99% of CMV-specific effector molecules, but under 1% of naive ones, were in clones above 20 copies. Because of identical TCR molecules sharing a barcode, sizes of highly expanded clones could be underestimated.

One entry per CDR3 protein results from TCRdb running MiXCR on the PCR reads. The data hold more than 450,000 distinct CDR3 sequences, with roughly a fifth observed a single time. On this clonotype: What it recognizes is unknown.

The authors gated naive CD8 T cells as CD8+CD4-CCR7+CD45RA+ for sorting. CDR3 length: 14 residues. The trim removed 1 base at V and 4 bases at J, leaving 2 bases unmatched. The V gene's germline CDR1 is SGHDT and CDR2 YYEEEE. The origin of this receptor is a human donor in good health. Some libraries in this study had Jurkat cell RNA spiked in. Sequenced: naive CD8+ T cells from blood, with Jurkat cell RNA spiked in. Subset described: FACS-sorted CD8+CD4-CCR7+CD45RA+ naive T cells. V is TRBV5-6 and J is TRBJ2-1, with TRBD2 matching over 7 bases. Here the CDR3 reads CASSLPSGYNEQFF. For the CDR3, the DNA is TGTGCCAGCAGCTTGCCTAGCGGTTACAATGAGCAGTTCTTC. Based on the CDR3 plus reference TRBV5-6 and TRBJ2-1, the full variable domain is DAGVTQSPTHLIKTRGQQVTLRCSPKSGHDTVSWYQQALGQGPQFIFQYYEEEERQRGNFPDRFSGHQFPNYSSELNVNALLLGDSALYLCASSLPSGYNEQFFGPGTRLTVL.